These T cell receptor beta chains were read from a single sample in a study of CD8+ T cells in alopecia areata. Sequencing used immunoSEQ multiplex PCR; TCRdb keeps in-frame clones, though not all of them. The sample comprises about 200,000 clones, around two fifths of which are singletons, and around 0.48% rests with the top ten. Sequenced here: CD4+ T cells sorted from blood, sampled between weeks 30 and 35, from a patient treated with tofacitinib. These receptors were collected from a human donor with alopecia areata. Both conserved end residues are part of each CDR3. The order of the fields is CDR3 protein, V gene, CDR3 length, J gene.

CDR3 protein: CAWSVQEGFEKLFF
V gene: TRBV30
CDR3 length: 14
J gene: TRBJ1-4

CDR3 protein: CASSRALAGGTDTQYF
V gene: TRBV19
CDR3 length: 16
J gene: TRBJ2-3

CDR3 protein: CSVAGTMNTEAFF
V gene: TRBV29-1
CDR3 length: 13
J gene: TRBJ1-1

CDR3 protein: CASSRGLAETQYF
V gene: TRBV7-7
CDR3 length: 13
J gene: TRBJ2-5

CDR3 protein: CASSYGLANTDTQYF
V gene: TRBV6-5
CDR3 length: 15
J gene: TRBJ2-3

CDR3 protein: CSSEPGGIYGYTF
V gene: TRBV29-1
CDR3 length: 13
J gene: TRBJ1-2

CDR3 protein: CAISESGGTDTQYF
V gene: TRBV10-3
CDR3 length: 14
J gene: TRBJ2-3

CDR3 protein: CASLRPGLEDTQYF
V gene: TRBV6-5
CDR3 length: 14
J gene: TRBJ2-3

CDR3 protein: CATRTSGKRGDIQYF
V gene: TRBV21-1
CDR3 length: 15
J gene: TRBJ2-4

CDR3 protein: CASSVSGRGETQYF
V gene: TRBV7-2
CDR3 length: 14
J gene: TRBJ2-5

CDR3 protein: CASSEMWNTGELFF
V gene: TRBV6-1
CDR3 length: 14
J gene: TRBJ2-2

CDR3 protein: CASISAPSGSRETQYF
V gene: TRBV5-1
CDR3 length: 16
J gene: TRBJ2-5

CDR3 protein: CSAGDMGAFF
V gene: TRBV29-1
CDR3 length: 10
J gene: TRBJ1-1

CDR3 protein: CASSQDRTGDGYGYTF
V gene: TRBV4-2
CDR3 length: 16
J gene: TRBJ1-2

CDR3 protein: CASSLLSGRLAGTDTQYF
V gene: TRBV5-4
CDR3 length: 18
J gene: TRBJ2-3

CDR3 protein: CASSQKSRPNSPLHF
V gene: TRBV23-1
CDR3 length: 15
J gene: TRBJ1-6

CDR3 protein: CASSLRTGSSYEQYF
V gene: TRBV7-2
CDR3 length: 15
J gene: TRBJ2-7

CDR3 protein: CASSQESGYTGEQYF
V gene: TRBV4-2
CDR3 length: 15
J gene: TRBJ2-7

CDR3 protein: CAWSVAYGYTF
V gene: TRBV30
CDR3 length: 11
J gene: TRBJ1-2

CDR3 protein: CASSVGDPGYEQYF
V gene: TRBV9
CDR3 length: 14
J gene: TRBJ2-7

CDR3 protein: CASSLSAGQHNEKLFF
V gene: TRBV7-9
CDR3 length: 16
J gene: TRBJ1-4

CDR3 protein: CASSESTGDQPQHF
V gene: TRBV2
CDR3 length: 14
J gene: TRBJ1-5

CDR3 protein: CASSMGQGPYEQYF
V gene: TRBV7-9
CDR3 length: 14
J gene: TRBJ2-7

CDR3 protein: CASSKLYRADEQYF
V gene: TRBV5-1
CDR3 length: 14
J gene: TRBJ2-7

CDR3 protein: CASTFEETQYF
V gene: TRBV5-1
CDR3 length: 11
J gene: TRBJ2-5

CDR3 protein: CASSQPGQNTEAFF
V gene: TRBV4-1
CDR3 length: 14
J gene: TRBJ1-1

CDR3 protein: CASRGTSGSYEQYF
V gene: TRBV10-2
CDR3 length: 14
J gene: TRBJ2-7

CDR3 protein: CAWSVRAGQPQHF
V gene: TRBV30
CDR3 length: 13
J gene: TRBJ1-5

CDR3 protein: CASSYLAPLPNEQFF
V gene: TRBV6-5
CDR3 length: 15
J gene: TRBJ2-1

CDR3 protein: CAGTGDTDTQYF
V gene: TRBV30
CDR3 length: 12
J gene: TRBJ2-3